The table lists the clone carrying this T cell receptor (beta chain) with a few counts. These data are taken from a study of post-analysis software for immune sequencing data. Unique molecular identifiers had been added to the TCR beta cDNA libraries. One entry per CDR3 protein, called by TCRdb with MiXCR from the PCR reads. In the table there are about 810,000 distinct CDR3 sequences, about 57% of which are singletons. The specimen was blood. The receptor was derived from a girl between 10 and 17 years old with multiple sclerosis.

As DNA, the CDR3 is TGTGCCAGCAGCTTAGCCCCAGGGAGATCCTACGAGCAGTACTTC. Its translation is CASSLAPGRSYEQYF. The rearrangement links TRBV7-2 to TRBJ2-7; D is tentatively TRBD1 or TRBD2 (5 bases each). V was shortened by 0 bases and J by 1 base, with 10 bases between the two germline ends. The CDR3 length is 15 residues. Germline CDR1 and CDR2: SGHTA and FQGNSA.